The sequence of this T cell receptor beta chain was determined in a study of blood T cells in healthy people across ages. Per germline, CDR1 SGHVS and CDR2 FQNEAQ. CDR3 length: 16 amino acids. Trimming stripped 5 bases from V and 1 base from J, with 17 bases between. Isolation yielded PBMCs, at least 6 million per sample, in every case. PCR was performed a second time for roughly 7 to 12 cycles using a sample-barcoded 5' primer and a J-beta primer mix. One entry per CDR3 protein results from TCRdb running MiXCR on the 5' RACE reads. The repertoire holds nearly 800,000 distinct CDR3 sequences, with 20% to 30% as singletons. The same data also went into a second study, on T cells of mothers and their children.

The sample comprised blood. This sequence was found in a boy aged 10-17 years in good health. The V call is TRBV7-8, the J call TRBJ2-5, with D perhaps matching TRBD1 (6 bases). The CDR3 nucleotides read TGTGCCAGCAGCCTACGACATCTGGGGGCCCAAGAGACCCAGTACTTC. Its protein product is CASSLRHLGAQETQYF.